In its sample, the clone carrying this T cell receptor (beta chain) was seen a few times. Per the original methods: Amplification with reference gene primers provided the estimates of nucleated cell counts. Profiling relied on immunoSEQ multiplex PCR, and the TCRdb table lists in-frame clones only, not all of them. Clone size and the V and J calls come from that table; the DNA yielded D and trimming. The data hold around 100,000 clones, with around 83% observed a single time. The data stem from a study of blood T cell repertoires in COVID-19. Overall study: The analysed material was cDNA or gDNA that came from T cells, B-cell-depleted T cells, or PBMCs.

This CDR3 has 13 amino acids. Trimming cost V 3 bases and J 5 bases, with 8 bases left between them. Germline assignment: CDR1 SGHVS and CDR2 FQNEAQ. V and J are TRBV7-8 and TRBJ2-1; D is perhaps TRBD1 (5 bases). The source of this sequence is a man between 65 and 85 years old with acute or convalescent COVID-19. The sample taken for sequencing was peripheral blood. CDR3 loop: CASSLVGDNEQFF. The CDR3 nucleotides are TGTGCCAGCAGCTTGGTAGGGGACAATGAGCAGTTCTTC.